The T cell receptor (beta chain) described here comes from a study of identical twins. Points from the study as a whole: Possibly, invariant MAIT and iNKT cells partly confounded zero-insertion analyses. Where beta out-of-frame sequences were concerned, excess twin sharing was weaker. High-abundance cord blood beta clonotypes had fewer insertions; memory repertoires showed none.

TCRdb reanalysed the 5' RACE reads using MiXCR and keeps one entry per CDR3 protein. Altogether more than 1.5 million distinct CDR3 sequences are present, about 31% being singletons, with the ten largest covering around 0.3%. V trimming: 0 bases; J trimming: 6 bases; junction bases outside the gene matches: 12. This CDR3 has 19 residues. Germline V gene data show CDR1 as MNHEY and CDR2 as SMNVEV (reference sequence). To note about this clonotype: Its antigen is unidentified.

The gene calls are TRBV27 and TRBJ2-3; 13 bases line up with TRBD2. The receptor comes from a newborn girl in good health. Sequencing was performed on cord blood. DNA of the CDR3: TGTGCCAGCAGTTTATCTGTTGGACTAGCGGGAGATTGGGCGGATACGCAGTATTTT. Protein: CASSLSVGLAGDWADTQYF.